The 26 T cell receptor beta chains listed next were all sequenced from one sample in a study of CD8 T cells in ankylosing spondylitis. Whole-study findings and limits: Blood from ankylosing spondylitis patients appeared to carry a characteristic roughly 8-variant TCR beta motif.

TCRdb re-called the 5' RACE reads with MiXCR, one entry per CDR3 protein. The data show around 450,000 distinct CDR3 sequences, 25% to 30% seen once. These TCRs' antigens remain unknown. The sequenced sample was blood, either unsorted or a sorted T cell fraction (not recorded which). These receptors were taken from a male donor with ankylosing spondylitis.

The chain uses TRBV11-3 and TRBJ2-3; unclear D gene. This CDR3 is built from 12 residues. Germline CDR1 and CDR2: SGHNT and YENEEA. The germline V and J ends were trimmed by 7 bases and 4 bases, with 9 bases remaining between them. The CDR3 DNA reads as TGTGCCAGCACCCAACGTTCAGATACGCAGTATTTT. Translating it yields CASTQRSDTQYF.

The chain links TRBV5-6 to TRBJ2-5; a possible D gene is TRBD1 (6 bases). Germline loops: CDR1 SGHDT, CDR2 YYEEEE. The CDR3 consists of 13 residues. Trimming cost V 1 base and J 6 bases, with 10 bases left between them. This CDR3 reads CASSLTGIQTQYF. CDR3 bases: TGTGCCAGCAGCTTGACAGGGATTCAGACCCAGTACTTC.

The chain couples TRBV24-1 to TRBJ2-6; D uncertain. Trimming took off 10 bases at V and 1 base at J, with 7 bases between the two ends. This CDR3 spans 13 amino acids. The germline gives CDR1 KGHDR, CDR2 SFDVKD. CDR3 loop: CATALSGANVLTF. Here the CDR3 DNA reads TGTGCCACGGCTTTATCTGGGGCCAACGTCCTGACTTTC.

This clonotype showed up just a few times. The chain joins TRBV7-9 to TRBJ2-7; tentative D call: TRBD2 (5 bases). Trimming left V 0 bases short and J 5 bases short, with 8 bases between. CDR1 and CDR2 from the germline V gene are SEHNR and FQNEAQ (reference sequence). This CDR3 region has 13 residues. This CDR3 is CASSLAGANEQYF. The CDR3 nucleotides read TGTGCCAGCAGCTTAGCGGGAGCTAACGAGCAGTACTTC. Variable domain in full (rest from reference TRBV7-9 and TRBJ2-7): DTGVSQNPRHKITKRGQNVTFRCDPISEHNRLYWYRQTLGQGPEFLTYFQNEAQLEKSRLLSDRFSAERPKGSFSTLEIQRTEQGDSAMYLCASSLAGANEQYFGPGTRLTVT.

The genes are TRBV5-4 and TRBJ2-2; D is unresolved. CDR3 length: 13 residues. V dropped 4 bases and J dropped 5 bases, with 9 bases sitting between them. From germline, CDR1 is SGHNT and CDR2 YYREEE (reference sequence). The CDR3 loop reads CASSPGLTGELFF. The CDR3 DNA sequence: TGTGCCAGCAGCCCGGGCTTGACCGGGGAGCTGTTTTTT.

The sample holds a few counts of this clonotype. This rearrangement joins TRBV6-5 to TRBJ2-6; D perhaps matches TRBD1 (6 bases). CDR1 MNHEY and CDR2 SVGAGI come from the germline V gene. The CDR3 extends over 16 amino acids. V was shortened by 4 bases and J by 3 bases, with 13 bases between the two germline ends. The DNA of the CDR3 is TGTGCCAGCAGTTTCGTCCAGGGGTATGGGGCCAACGTCCTGACTTTC. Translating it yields CASSFVQGYGANVLTF.

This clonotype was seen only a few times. The DNA for the CDR3 is TGTGCCACCAGCGGAACACTAGCGGGAGAAGAAGATACGCAGTATTTT. It is translated as CATSGTLAGEEDTQYF. The chain carries TRBV15 and TRBJ2-3, with 11 bases fitting TRBD2. CDR3 length: 16 amino acids. Germline lookup yields CDR1 LNHNV and CDR2 YYDKDF (reference sequence). The ends lost 5 bases at V and 5 bases at J; junction bases unmatched: 9.

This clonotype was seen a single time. In DNA, the CDR3 is TGTGCCAGCAGCCGAGGACAGGGTCTTAGCTCTGGGGCCAACGTCCTGACTTTC. This gives the protein CASSRGQGLSSGANVLTF. This chain connects TRBV4-2 to TRBJ2-6; 8 nucleotides agree with TRBD1. The CDR3 totals 18 residues. V was clipped by 4 bases and J by 0 bases; unmatched bases: 8. Germline V CDR1 and CDR2: LGHNA, YNFKEQ.

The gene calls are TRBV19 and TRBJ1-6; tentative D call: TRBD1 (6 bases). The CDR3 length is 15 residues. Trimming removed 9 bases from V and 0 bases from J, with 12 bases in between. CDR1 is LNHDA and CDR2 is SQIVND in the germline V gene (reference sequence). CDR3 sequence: CASQKDSSYNSPLHF. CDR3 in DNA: TGTGCCAGCCAGAAGGACAGCTCCTATAATTCACCCCTCCACTTT. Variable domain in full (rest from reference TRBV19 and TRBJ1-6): DGGITQSPKYLFRKEGQNVTLSCEQNLNHDAMYWYRQDPGQGLRLIYYSQIVNDFQKGDIAEGYSVSREKKESFPLTVTSAQKNPTAFYLCASQKDSSYNSPLHFGNGTRLTVT.

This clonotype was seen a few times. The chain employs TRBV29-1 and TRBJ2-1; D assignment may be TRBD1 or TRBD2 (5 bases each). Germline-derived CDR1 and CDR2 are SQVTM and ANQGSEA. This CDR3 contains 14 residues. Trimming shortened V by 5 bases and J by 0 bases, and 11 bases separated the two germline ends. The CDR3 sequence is CSVQRDRSYNEQFF. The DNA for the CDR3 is TGCAGCGTTCAACGGGACCGCTCCTACAATGAGCAGTTCTTC.

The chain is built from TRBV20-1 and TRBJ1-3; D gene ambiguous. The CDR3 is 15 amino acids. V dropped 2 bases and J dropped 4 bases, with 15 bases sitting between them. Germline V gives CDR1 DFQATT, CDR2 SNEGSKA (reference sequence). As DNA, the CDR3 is TGCAGTGCTAGATCAGTGGCAGGACCAGGAAACACCATATATTTT. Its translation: CSARSVAGPGNTIYF.

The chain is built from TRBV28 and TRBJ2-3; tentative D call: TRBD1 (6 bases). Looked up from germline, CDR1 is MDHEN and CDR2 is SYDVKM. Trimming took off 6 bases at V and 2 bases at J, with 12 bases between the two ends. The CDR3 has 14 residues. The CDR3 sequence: CASRQGGNTDTQYF. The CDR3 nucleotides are TGTGCCAGCAGGCAAGGGGGTAACACAGATACGCAGTATTTT. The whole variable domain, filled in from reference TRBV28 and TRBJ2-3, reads DVKVTQSSRYLVKRTGEKVFLECVQDMDHENMFWYRQDPGLGLRLIYFSYDVKMKEKGDIPEGYSVSREKKERFSLILESASTNQTSMYLCASRQGGNTDTQYFGPGTRLTVL.

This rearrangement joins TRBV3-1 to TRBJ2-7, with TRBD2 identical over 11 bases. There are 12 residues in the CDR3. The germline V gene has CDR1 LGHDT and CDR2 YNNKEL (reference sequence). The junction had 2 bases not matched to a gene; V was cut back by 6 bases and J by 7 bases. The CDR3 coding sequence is TGTGCCAGCAGTAGCGGGAGGGCTGAGCAGTACTTC. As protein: CASSSGRAEQYF.

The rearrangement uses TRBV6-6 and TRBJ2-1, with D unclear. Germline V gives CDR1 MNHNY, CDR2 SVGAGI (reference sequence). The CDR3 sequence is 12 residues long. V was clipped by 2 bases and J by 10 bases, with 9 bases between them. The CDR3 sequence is CASSYRGGEQFF. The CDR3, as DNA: TGTGCCAGCAGTTACCGAGGCGGAGAGCAGTTCTTC.

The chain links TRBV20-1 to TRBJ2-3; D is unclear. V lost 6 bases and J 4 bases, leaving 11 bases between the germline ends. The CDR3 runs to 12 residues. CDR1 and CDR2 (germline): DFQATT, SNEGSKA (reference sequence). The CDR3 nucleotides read TGCAGTGCCGTCCTCGCGGCAGATACGCAGTATTTT. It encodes CSAVLAADTQYF.

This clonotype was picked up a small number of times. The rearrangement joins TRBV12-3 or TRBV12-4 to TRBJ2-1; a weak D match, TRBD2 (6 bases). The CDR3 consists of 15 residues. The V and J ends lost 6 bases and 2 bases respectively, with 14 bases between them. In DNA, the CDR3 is TGTGCCAGCAGCCGCTCTGTAGCGGCCTACAATGAGCAGTTCTTC. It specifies CASSRSVAAYNEQFF.

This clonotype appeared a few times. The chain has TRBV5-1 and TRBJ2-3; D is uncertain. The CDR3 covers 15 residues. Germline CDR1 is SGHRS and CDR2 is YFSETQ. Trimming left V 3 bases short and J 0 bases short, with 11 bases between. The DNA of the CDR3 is TGCGCCAGCAGCTACGGCCCATTAAGCACAGATACGCAGTATTTT. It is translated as CASSYGPLSTDTQYF.

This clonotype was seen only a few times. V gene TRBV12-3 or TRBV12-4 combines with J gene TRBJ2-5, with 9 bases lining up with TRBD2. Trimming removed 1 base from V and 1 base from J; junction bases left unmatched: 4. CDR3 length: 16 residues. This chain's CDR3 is CASSLVGSGSQETQYF. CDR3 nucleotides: TGTGCCAGCAGTTTAGTGGGTAGCGGGAGCCAAGAGACCCAGTACTTC.

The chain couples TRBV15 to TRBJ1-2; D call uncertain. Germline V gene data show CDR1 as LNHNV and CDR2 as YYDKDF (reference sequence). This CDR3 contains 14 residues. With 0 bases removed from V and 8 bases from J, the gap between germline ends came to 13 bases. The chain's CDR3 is CATSRDEVVGGYTF. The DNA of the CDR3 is TGTGCCACCAGCAGAGACGAGGTAGTGGGGGGCTACACCTTC.

In nucleotides, the CDR3 is TGTGCCATCAGTGAGAGGCAGGGGGCCGGTGATACGCAGTATTTT. Encoded protein: CAISERQGAGDTQYF. This chain links TRBV10-3 with TRBJ2-3, with 8 bases that match TRBD1. CDR3 length equals 15 residues. V dropped 2 bases and J dropped 6; count of bases not matched to a gene: 7. Per germline, CDR1 ENHRY and CDR2 SYGVKD.

The DNA for the CDR3 is TGCAGTGCTAGAGATCGGCTAGCGGGAGCCGGTGAGCAGTTCTTC. Protein: CSARDRLAGAGEQFF. The V and J genes are TRBV20-1 and TRBJ2-1, with TRBD2 matching 10 bases. Germline CDR1 DFQATT, CDR2 SNEGSKA (reference sequence). With 0 bases clipped from V and 9 bases from J, the junction kept 8 bases outside the gene matches. The CDR3 is 15 amino acids.

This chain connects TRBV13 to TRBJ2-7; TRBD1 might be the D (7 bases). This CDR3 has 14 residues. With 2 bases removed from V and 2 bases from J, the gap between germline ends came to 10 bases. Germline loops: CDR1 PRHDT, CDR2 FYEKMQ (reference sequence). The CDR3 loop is CASSLQGGAYEQYF. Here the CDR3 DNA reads TGTGCCAGCAGCTTACAGGGGGGAGCCTACGAGCAGTACTTC.

The CDR3 DNA is TGCAGTGCTAGTGGACTAGCGGGAGGGCAAGGCAATGAGCAGTTCTTC. Translation: CSASGLAGGQGNEQFF. The J gene is TRBJ2-1, the V gene TRBV20-1; 15 bases line up with TRBD2. With V trimmed by 3 bases and J by 6 bases, 6 bases remained unmatched. The CDR3 is made up of 16 amino acids. Germline values: CDR1 DFQATT, CDR2 SNEGSKA (reference sequence).

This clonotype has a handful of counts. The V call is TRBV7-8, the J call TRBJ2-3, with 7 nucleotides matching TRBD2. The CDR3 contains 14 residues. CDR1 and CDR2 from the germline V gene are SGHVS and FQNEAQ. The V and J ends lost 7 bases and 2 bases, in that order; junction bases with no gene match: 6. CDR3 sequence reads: CASTGGYYTDTQYF. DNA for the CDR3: TGTGCCAGCACCGGGGGGTACTACACAGATACGCAGTATTTT.

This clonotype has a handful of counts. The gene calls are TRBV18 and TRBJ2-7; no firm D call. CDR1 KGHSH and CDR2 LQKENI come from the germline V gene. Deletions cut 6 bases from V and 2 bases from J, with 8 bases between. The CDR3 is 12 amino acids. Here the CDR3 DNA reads TGTGCCAGCTCCCTCGATGCCTACGAGCAGTACTTC. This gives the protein CASSLDAYEQYF.

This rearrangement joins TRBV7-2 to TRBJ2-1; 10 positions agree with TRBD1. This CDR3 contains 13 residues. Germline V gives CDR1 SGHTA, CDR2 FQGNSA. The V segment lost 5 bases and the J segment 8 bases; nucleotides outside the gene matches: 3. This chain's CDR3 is CASSRQGAYEQFF. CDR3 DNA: TGTGCCAGCAGCCGACAGGGGGCTTATGAGCAGTTCTTC.